This TCR beta chain was captured by sequencing in a study of beta chain features in type 1 diabetes. Overall study results and limits: Amplification by PCR could prefer shorter templates, with the same effect in patients and controls. TCRB CDR3s were moderately but significantly shorter in Type 1 diabetes patients in all four CD4+ subsets. Patients' naive, central memory and regulatory TCRB repertoires appeared more alike than those of healthy donors.

All of the isolated RNA was reverse transcribed, so expressed TCRB transcripts were sequenced. Assay used: immunoSEQ multiplex PCR; TCRdb lists only in-frame clones, some missing. The table has 810,000 or so clones, about a sixth seen once; the top ten hold about 0.025%. This clone was seen more than once but under ten times. Its antigen is unknown. There was one heparinised blood draw per donor, averaging approximately 120 mL. The TCR originated in a woman in her late teens or twenties in good health. Sequencing was done on a sample of naive CD4+ T cells from blood.

The CDR3 protein is CASSWTSGSYEQYF. The DNA for the CDR3 is TGTGCCAGCAGCTGGACTAGCGGCTCCTACGAGCAGTACTTC. The chain combines TRBV7-8 with TRBJ2-7; the match to TRBD2 covers 10 bases. The CDR3 is made up of 14 amino acids. V trimming: 4 bases; J trimming: 0 bases; junction bases outside the gene matches: 0. Germline loops: CDR1 SGHVS, CDR2 FQNEAQ. Drawing the rest from reference TRBV7-8 and TRBJ2-7, the complete variable domain is GAGVSQSPRYKVAKRGQDVALRCDPISGHVSLFWYQQALGQGPEFLTYFQNEAQLDKSGLPSDRFFAERPEGSVSTLKIQRTQQEDSAVYLCASSWTSGSYEQYFGPGTRLTVT.